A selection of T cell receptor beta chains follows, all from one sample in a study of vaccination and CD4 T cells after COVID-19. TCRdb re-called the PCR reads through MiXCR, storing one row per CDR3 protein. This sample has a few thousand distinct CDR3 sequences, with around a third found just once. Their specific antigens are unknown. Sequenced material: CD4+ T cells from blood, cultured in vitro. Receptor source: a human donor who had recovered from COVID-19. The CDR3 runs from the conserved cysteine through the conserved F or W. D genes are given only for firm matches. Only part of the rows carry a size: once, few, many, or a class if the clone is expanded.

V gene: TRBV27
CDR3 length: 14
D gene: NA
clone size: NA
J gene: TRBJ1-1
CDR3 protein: CASSTRTANTEAFF
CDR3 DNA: TGTGCCAGCAGTACCCGCACGGCGAACACTGAAGCTTTCTTT

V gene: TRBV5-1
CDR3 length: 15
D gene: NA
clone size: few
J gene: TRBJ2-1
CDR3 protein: CASSLTRGNYNEQFF
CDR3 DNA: TGCGCCAGCAGCTTGACTAGGGGAAACTACAATGAGCAGTTCTTC

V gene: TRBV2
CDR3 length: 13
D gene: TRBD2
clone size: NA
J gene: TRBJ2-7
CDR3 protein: CASRWGGRNEQYF
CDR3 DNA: TGTGCCAGCAGGTGGGGGGGGAGGAACGAGCAGTACTTC

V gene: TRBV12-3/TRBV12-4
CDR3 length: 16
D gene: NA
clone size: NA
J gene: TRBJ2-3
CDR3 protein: CASRFGRGPLTDTQYF
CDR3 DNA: TGTGCCAGCAGGTTCGGGCGGGGGCCGCTCACAGATACGCAGTATTTT

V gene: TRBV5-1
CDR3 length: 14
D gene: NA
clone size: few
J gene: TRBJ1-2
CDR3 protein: CASSFGSPDYGYTF
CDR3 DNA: TGCGCCAGCAGCTTCGGCAGCCCGGACTATGGCTACACCTTC

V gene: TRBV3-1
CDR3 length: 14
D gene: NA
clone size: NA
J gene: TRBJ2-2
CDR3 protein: CASRGARGTGELFF
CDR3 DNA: TGTGCCAGCAGGGGCGCCAGGGGCACCGGGGAGCTGTTTTTT

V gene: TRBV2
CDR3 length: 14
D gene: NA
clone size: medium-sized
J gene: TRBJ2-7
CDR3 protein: CASSDSLGTHGQYF
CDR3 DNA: TGTGCCAGCAGTGATTCTTTGGGCACTCACGGGCAGTACTTC

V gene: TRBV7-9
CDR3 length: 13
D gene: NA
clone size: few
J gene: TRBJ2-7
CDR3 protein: CASSLEGQREQYF
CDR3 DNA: TGTGCCAGCAGCTTAGAGGGCCAGCGCGAGCAGTACTTC

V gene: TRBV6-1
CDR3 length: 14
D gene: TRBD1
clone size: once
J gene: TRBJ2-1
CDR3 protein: CASTPGQGHNEQFF
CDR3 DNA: TGTGCCAGCACTCCGGGACAGGGTCACAATGAGCAGTTCTTC

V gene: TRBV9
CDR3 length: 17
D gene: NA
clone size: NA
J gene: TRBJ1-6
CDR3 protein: CASSVDALSSYNSPLHF
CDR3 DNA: TGTGCCAGCAGCGTAGATGCCTTGAGCTCCTATAATTCACCCCTCCACTTT

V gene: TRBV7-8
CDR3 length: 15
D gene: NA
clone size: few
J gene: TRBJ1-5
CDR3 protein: CASSLGGVGNQPQHF
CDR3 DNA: TGTGCCAGCAGCTTAGGGGGGGTCGGCAATCAGCCCCAGCATTTT

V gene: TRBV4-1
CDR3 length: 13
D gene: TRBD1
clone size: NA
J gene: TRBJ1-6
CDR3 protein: CASSQLPGQGLHF
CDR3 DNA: TGCGCCAGCAGCCAGCTACCGGGACAGGGCCTCCACTTT

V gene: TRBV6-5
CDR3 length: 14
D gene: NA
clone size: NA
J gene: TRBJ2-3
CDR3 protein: CASSFTQPTDTQYF
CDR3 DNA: TGTGCCAGCAGTTTTACCCAACCCACAGATACGCAGTATTTT

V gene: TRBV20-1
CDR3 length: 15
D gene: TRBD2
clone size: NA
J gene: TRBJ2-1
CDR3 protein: CSANPGLARYNEQFF
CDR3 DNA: TGCAGTGCCAATCCCGGACTAGCGAGGTACAATGAGCAGTTCTTC

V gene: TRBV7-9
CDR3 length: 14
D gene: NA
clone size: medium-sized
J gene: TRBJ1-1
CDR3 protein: CASSPPQRNTEAFF
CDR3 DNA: TGTGCCAGCAGCCCCCCACAGAGGAACACTGAAGCTTTCTTT

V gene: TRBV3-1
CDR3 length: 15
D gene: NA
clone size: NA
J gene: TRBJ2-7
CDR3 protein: CASSQGYSSSGEQYF
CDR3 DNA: TGTGCCAGCAGCCAAGGCTACTCATCGTCGGGCGAGCAGTACTTC

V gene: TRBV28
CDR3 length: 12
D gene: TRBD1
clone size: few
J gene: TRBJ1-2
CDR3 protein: CATTATGSGYTF
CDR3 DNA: TGTGCCACTACCGCGACAGGGAGTGGCTACACCTTC

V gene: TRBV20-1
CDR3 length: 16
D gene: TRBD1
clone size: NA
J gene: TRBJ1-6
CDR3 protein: CSARDDRGSYNSPLHF
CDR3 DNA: TGCAGTGCTAGAGATGACAGGGGGTCCTATAATTCACCCCTCCACTTT

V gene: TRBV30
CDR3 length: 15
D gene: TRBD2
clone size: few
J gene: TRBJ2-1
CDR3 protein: CAWSKGRGAYNEQFF
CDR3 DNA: TGTGCCTGGAGTAAAGGGCGGGGGGCCTACAATGAGCAGTTCTTC

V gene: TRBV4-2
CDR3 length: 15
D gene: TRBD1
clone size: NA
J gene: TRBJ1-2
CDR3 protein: CASSQEGGQGYGCTF
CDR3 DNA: TGTGCCAGCAGCCAAGAGGGGGGACAGGGGTATGGCTGCACCTTC

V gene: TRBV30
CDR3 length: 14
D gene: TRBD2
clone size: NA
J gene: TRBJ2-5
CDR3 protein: CAWSMIAGAETQYF
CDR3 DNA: TGTGCCTGGAGTATGATAGCGGGGGCAGAGACCCAGTACTTC

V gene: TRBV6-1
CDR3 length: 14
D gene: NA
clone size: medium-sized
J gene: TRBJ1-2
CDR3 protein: CASSPLPTPDGYTF
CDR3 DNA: TGTGCCAGCAGTCCCCTCCCCACACCGGATGGCTACACCTTC

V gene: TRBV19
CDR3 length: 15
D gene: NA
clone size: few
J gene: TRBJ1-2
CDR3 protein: CASSKAPEYNYGYTF
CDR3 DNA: TGTGCCAGTAGTAAGGCGCCAGAGTATAACTATGGCTACACCTTC

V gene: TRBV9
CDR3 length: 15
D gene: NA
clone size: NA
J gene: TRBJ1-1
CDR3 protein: CASSVVDSGNTEAFF
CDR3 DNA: TGTGCCAGCAGCGTAGTGGACAGCGGTAACACTGAAGCTTTCTTT

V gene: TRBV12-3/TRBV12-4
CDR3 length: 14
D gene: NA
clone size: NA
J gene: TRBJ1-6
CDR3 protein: CASSSLSGDSPLHF
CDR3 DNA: TGTGCCAGCAGTTCACTGAGCGGCGATTCACCCCTCCACTTT

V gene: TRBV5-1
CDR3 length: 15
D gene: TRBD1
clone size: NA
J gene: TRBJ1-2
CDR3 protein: CASSLGDRAGPGYTF
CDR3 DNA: TGCGCCAGCAGCTTGGGGGACAGGGCCGGTCCGGGCTACACCTTC